This passage covers 23 T cell receptor beta chains from one sample sequenced in a study of blood T cells in healthy people across ages. Primers used in a second PCR of about 7 to 11 cycles were a sample-barcoded 5' primer and a J-beta primer mix. TCRdb called the 5' RACE reads again in MiXCR, with one record for every CDR3 protein. The repertoire includes 1.5 million to 1.9 million distinct CDR3 sequences, about 42% of them detected once, and around 4% sits in the top ten. Material: blood. All receptors come from a woman aged 18-29 years in good health.

The V and J genes are TRBV20-1 and TRBJ2-1, with 9 positions matching TRBD2. Germline V gene data show CDR1 as DFQATT and CDR2 as SNEGSKA (reference sequence). The CDR3 loop spans 15 amino acids. The CDR3: CNAQFLAGPYNEQFF. CDR3 nucleotide sequence: TGCAATGCACAATTCCTAGCGGGACCCTACAATGAGCAGTTCTTC.

This clonotype has only a few counts. The gene calls are TRBV29-1 and TRBJ2-5, with D perhaps matching TRBD2 (6 bases). Germline V lookup: CDR1 SQVTM, CDR2 ANQGSEA. The germline V and J ends were trimmed by 4 bases and 2 bases, with 14 bases remaining between them. The CDR3 sequence is 14 residues long. This CDR3 reads CSVGPRLGQETQYF. The CDR3 nucleotides read TGCAGCGTTGGCCCCCGACTAGGGCAAGAGACCCAGTACTTC.

Only a few counts were recorded for this clonotype. V and J are TRBV29-1 and TRBJ2-4, with D maybe TRBD1 (6 bases). CDR1 is SQVTM and CDR2 is ANQGSEA in the germline V gene. This CDR3 is 11 amino acids long. Trimming took 6 bases from V and 13 from J, leaving 16 bases between them. The CDR3 DNA reads TGCAGCGTGACGATACAGGGAAAGCAGTACTTC. Its translation: CSVTIQGKQYF. Full variable domain (remainder filled in from reference TRBV29-1 and TRBJ2-4): SAVISQKPSRDICQRGTSLTIQCQVDSQVTMMFWYRQQPGQSLTLIATANQGSEATYESGFVIDKFPISRPNLTFSTLTVSNMSPEDSSIYLCSVTIQGKQYFGAGTRLSVL.

This clonotype was picked up a small number of times. The chain is built from TRBV20-1 and TRBJ1-2; a weak D match, TRBD1 (5 bases). The CDR3 consists of 14 residues. Germline V gene data show CDR1 as DFQATT and CDR2 as SNEGSKA (reference sequence). Trimming left V 4 bases short and J 2 bases short, with 14 bases between. Here the CDR3 reads CSATLSGRNYGYTF. CDR3 bases: TGCAGTGCTACCCTCTCGGGACGGAACTATGGCTACACCTTC.

This clonotype was picked up a small number of times. V and J are TRBV5-1 and TRBJ2-5; the D gene could be TRBD1 or TRBD2 (5 bases each). In germline, CDR1 is SGHRS, CDR2 YFSETQ. The V end lost 2 bases, the J end lost 3 bases, and 14 bases lay between the germline ends. This CDR3 contains 15 residues. The CDR3 DNA is TGCGCCAGCAGCTTCGATCCCGGGACGGAAGAGACCCAGTACTTC. The encoded protein is CASSFDPGTEETQYF.

This clonotype has only a few counts. V is TRBV12-3 or TRBV12-4 and J is TRBJ1-2; D gene ambiguous. V was clipped by 7 bases and J by 4 bases, with 7 bases between them. CDR3 length equals 11 residues. CDR3 in amino acids: CASTSTYGYTF. CDR3 in DNA: TGTGCCAGCACGTCGACCTATGGCTACACCTTC.

The chain joins TRBV7-2 to TRBJ2-7, with 7 bases aligning to TRBD1. V was pared by 5 bases and J by 6 bases, with 10 bases of the junction left unmatched. CDR3 length: 14 residues. The germline CDR1 and CDR2 sequences are SGHTA and FQGNSA. The CDR3 sequence is CASSHPGTALEQYF. CDR3 coding DNA: TGTGCCAGCAGCCACCCCGGGACAGCGCTCGAGCAGTACTTC.

The CDR3 DNA is TGCAGCGTCGCCGCCCCGGTCAACAATGAGCAGTACTTC. Protein product: CSVAAPVNNEQYF. The chain recombines TRBV29-1 with TRBJ2-5; D call uncertain. In germline, CDR1 is SQVTM, CDR2 ANQGSEA. V was shortened by 6 bases and J by 11 bases, with 22 bases between the two germline ends. The length of the CDR3 is 13 residues.

This clonotype appeared a single time. This rearrangement joins TRBV12-3 or TRBV12-4 to TRBJ1-5; D gene uncertain. The V and J ends lost 5 bases and 3 bases respectively, with 11 bases between them. This CDR3 comprises 14 residues. The CDR3 region has the DNA TGTGCCAGCAGTGCTGTATTCCCCAATCAGCCCCAGCATTTT. Translation gives CASSAVFPNQPQHF.

The chain recombines TRBV29-1 with TRBJ2-3; 9 positions match TRBD1. CDR3 size: 13 residues. Germline V lookup: CDR1 SQVTM, CDR2 ANQGSEA. V shed 7 bases, J shed 4 bases, and the junction held 6 bases outside the gene matches. In nucleotides, the CDR3 is TGCAGCGAAGGACAGGGGCTGGCAGATACGCAGTATTTT. Its translation: CSEGQGLADTQYF.

This clonotype was detected a few times. This chain connects TRBV20-1 to TRBJ2-1; unclear D gene. The V and J ends lost 5 bases and 5 bases respectively, with 10 bases between them. The CDR3 is made up of 12 amino acids. The germline V gene has CDR1 DFQATT and CDR2 SNEGSKA (reference sequence). The CDR3 region has the DNA TGCAGTGCTCGACACCTTCACAATGAGCAGTTCTTC. It encodes CSARHLHNEQFF.

Concerning this clonotype itself: One end of the junction is discordant with germline, which a read error may explain. V usage is TRBV4-1 and J usage is TRBJ1-1; 9 bases are a match to TRBD1. In germline, CDR1 is MGHRA, CDR2 YSYEKL. The length of the CDR3 is 17 residues. The chain's CDR3 is CTSSQEWTGEMNTEAFF. CDR3 in DNA: TGCACCAGCAGCCAAGAATGGACAGGGGAAATGAACACTGAAGCTTTCTTT.

In this sample, this clonotype turned up once. This chain links TRBV4-1 with TRBJ2-7; 14 positions agree with TRBD2. Judging by the DNA end, TRBJ2-5 fits better; the J call may be wrong. Germline V lookup: CDR1 MGHRA, CDR2 YSYEKL. This CDR3 contains 18 residues. This CDR3 reads CASSQDRLAGGLLETQYF. CDR3 sequence (DNA): TGCGCCAGCAGCCAAGATAGACTAGCGGGAGGGTTATTGGAGACCCAGTACTTC.

The chain has TRBV25-1 and TRBJ1-2, with D tentatively TRBD1 (5 bases). V lost 4 bases and J lost 6, with 15 bases in between. Per the germline V gene, CDR1 is MGHDK and CDR2 is SYGVNS. The CDR3 is 14 amino acids. CDR3 amino acids: CASSGTPSSDGYTF. For the CDR3, the DNA is TGTGCCAGCAGTGGGACACCTTCTAGTGATGGCTACACCTTC.

This clonotype was recorded a few times. The chain joins TRBV27 to TRBJ2-5; 8 nucleotides agree with TRBD2. The J call is uncertain, as TRBJ2-7 better fits the DNA end. The CDR3 consists of 13 residues. The V gene's germline CDR1 is MNHEY and CDR2 SMNVEV (reference sequence). The chain's CDR3 is CASSWTSPHEQYF. The DNA for the CDR3 is TGTGCCAGCAGTTGGACTAGCCCCCACGAGCAGTACTTC.

The chain has TRBV6-6 and TRBJ2-1; 7 bases line up with TRBD2. The CDR3 has 15 amino acids. The germline V gene encodes CDR1 MNHNY and CDR2 SVGAGI (reference sequence). J gave up 7 bases and V 5 bases, and 11 bases lay outside the gene matches. CDR3: CASSPRSSGGNEQFF. The CDR3 DNA reads as TGTGCCAGCAGTCCAAGGAGCTCCGGGGGGAATGAGCAGTTCTTC.

The V gene is TRBV15, the J gene TRBJ2-1; tentatively, D is TRBD1 or TRBD2 (5 bases each). The germline CDR1 and CDR2 sequences are LNHNV and YYDKDF (reference sequence). The CDR3 is 17 residues long. Trimming shortened V by 5 bases and J by 2 bases, and 19 bases separated the two germline ends. CDR3 DNA: TGTGCCACCAGCGGGTCGAGGGCATTGGGGGCCTACAATGAGCAGTTCTTC. Amino acid sequence: CATSGSRALGAYNEQFF.

This clonotype is a singleton in its sample. The rearrangement links TRBV20-1 to TRBJ1-1; no definite D call. Germline V gene lookup returns CDR1 DFQATT and CDR2 SNEGSKA (reference sequence). Trimming stripped 3 bases from V and 4 bases from J, with 12 bases between. The CDR3 runs to 13 residues. The CDR3 region is CSASSRPATEAFF. In nucleotides, the CDR3 is TGCAGTGCTAGCTCCAGGCCCGCCACTGAAGCTTTCTTT.

The rearrangement links TRBV6-1 to TRBJ2-1; TRBD1 aligns across 10 bases. The J call is in doubt because the DNA end fits TRBJ2-7 better. This CDR3 has 15 residues. Germline-derived CDR1 and CDR2 are MNHNS and SASEGT. The CDR3 here is CASSSGTGDPYEQYF. The CDR3 nucleotides read TGTGCCAGCAGTAGTGGGACAGGGGATCCCTACGAGCAGTACTTC.

This clonotype has just one count. The rearrangement links TRBV28 to TRBJ1-5, with D perhaps TRBD1 (5 bases). The CDR3 length is 15 residues. Looked up from germline, CDR1 is MDHEN and CDR2 is SYDVKM. Trimming shortened V by 7 bases and J by 2 bases, and 15 bases separated the two germline ends. CDR3 sequence reads: CASNLEGAGNQPQHF. The CDR3 DNA follows: TGTGCCAGCAACCTCGAAGGGGCGGGCAATCAGCCCCAGCATTTT.

This chain joins TRBV28 and TRBJ1-2; D may be TRBD1 (5 bases). CDR1 is MDHEN and CDR2 is SYDVKM in the germline V gene. V lost 5 bases and J 11 bases, leaving 15 bases between the germline ends. This CDR3 region has 12 residues. CDR3 coding DNA: TGTGCCAGCAGTGCGAGCTCGACAGTTTACACCTTC. This gives the protein CASSASSTVYTF.

The V gene is TRBV20-1, the J gene TRBJ2-1; D is unclear. The CDR3 consists of 13 residues. V lost 5 bases and J 2 bases, leaving 10 bases between the germline ends. Germline V gene data show CDR1 as DFQATT and CDR2 as SNEGSKA (reference sequence). CDR3 sequence reads: CSAASAPYNEQFF. The CDR3 DNA reads as TGCAGTGCTGCTAGTGCCCCCTACAATGAGCAGTTCTTC.

This rearrangement joins TRBV6-5 to TRBJ2-1, with 8 bases matching TRBD2. This CDR3 contains 16 residues. Germline V lookup: CDR1 MNHEY, CDR2 SVGAGI. The ends lost 7 bases at V and 2 bases at J; junction bases unmatched: 10. CDR3 in DNA: TGTGCCAGCACCAGAACGGGGGGGGCCACCTACAATGAGCAGTTCTTC. Protein: CASTRTGGATYNEQFF.